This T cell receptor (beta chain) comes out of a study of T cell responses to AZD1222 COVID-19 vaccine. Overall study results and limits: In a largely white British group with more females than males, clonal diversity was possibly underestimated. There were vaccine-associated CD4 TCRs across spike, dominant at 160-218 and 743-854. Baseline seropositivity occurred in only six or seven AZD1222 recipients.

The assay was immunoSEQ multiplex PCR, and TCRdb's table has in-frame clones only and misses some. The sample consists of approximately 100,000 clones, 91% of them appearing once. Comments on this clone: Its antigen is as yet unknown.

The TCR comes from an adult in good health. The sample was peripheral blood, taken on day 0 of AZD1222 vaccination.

This chain's CDR3 is CASSYPDTGELFF. Here the CDR3 DNA reads TGTGCCAGCAGCTACCCTGATACCGGGGAGCTGTTTTTT. The V gene is TRBV5-6, the J gene TRBJ2-2; D unclear. This CDR3 comprises 13 residues. The V gene lost 3 bases and the J gene lost 5 bases, with 8 bases spanning the gap. Germline V gives CDR1 SGHDT, CDR2 YYEEEE.